The T cell receptor beta chain described here comes from a study of OX40 agonist ivuxolimab in advanced cancers. Germline V lookup: CDR1 LNHDA, CDR2 SQIVND (reference sequence). Trimming removed 6 bases from V and 5 bases from J; junction bases left unmatched: 14. The CDR3 extends over 16 amino acids. Sequencing was performed with immunoSEQ multiplex PCR; in TCRdb, only in-frame clones are kept and a portion is missing. The sample has about 46,000 clones, around 84% seen once; the top ten hold over 9%. This clone was observed a single time. The J gene is TRBJ2-5, the V gene TRBV19, with TRBD1 identical over 8 bases. The TCR sequence derives from an adult with an advanced solid tumor such as melanoma, head and neck, liver or kidney cancer. Here the sequenced sample was CD4+ or CD8+ T cells sorted from blood, taken in a trial of the OX40 agonist ivuxolimab. For the CDR3, the DNA is TGTGCCAGTAGCGGAATCAGGACAGGGAGAACGGAGACCCAGTACTTC. It is translated as CASSGIRTGRTETQYF. The whole variable domain, filled in from reference TRBV19 and TRBJ2-5, reads DGGITQSPKYLFRKEGQNVTLSCEQNLNHDAMYWYRQDPGQGLRLIYYSQIVNDFQKGDIAEGYSVSREKKESFPLTVTSAQKNPTAFYLCASSGIRTGRTETQYFGPGTRLLVL.